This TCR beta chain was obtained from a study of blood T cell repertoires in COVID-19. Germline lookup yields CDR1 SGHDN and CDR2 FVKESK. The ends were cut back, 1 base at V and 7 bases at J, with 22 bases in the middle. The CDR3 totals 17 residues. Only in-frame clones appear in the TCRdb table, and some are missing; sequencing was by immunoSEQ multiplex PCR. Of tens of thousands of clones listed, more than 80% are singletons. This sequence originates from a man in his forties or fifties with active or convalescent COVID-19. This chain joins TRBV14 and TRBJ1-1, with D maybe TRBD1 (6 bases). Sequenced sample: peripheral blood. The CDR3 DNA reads TGTGCCAGCAGCCAAGTTTCGCAGGGGAAAGTATCGGGTGAAGCTTTCTTT. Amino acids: CASSQVSQGKVSGEAFF.